This T cell receptor beta chain was profiled in a study of OX40 agonist ivuxolimab in advanced cancers. The wider study: Dose-escalation patients were diagnosed with hepatocellular carcinoma, melanoma, renal cell cancer or head and neck cancer. A male proportion of under 90% was recorded, with mean age 60 years and range 23 to 79.

The repertoire was sequenced with immunoSEQ multiplex PCR; TCRdb's copy has only in-frame clones and lacks some. The repertoire has around 63,000 clones, over 75% of them found once; the top ten carry 5.5%. This specimen was CD4+ or CD8+ T cells sorted from blood, taken in a trial of the OX40 agonist ivuxolimab. The clonotype was recovered from an adult with an advanced solid tumor such as melanoma, head and neck, liver or kidney cancer.

CDR3 sequence reads: CASSFISYSNQPQHF. The CDR3 nucleotides read TGTGCCAGCAGTTTCATAAGTTATAGCAATCAGCCCCAGCATTTT. J is TRBJ1-5 and V is TRBV28; no clear D gene. Between the trimmed V and J ends, which lost 3 bases and 0 bases, there was a span of 9 bases. The CDR3 contains 15 residues. Germline-derived CDR1 and CDR2 are MDHEN and SYDVKM.